What follows are 14 T cell receptor beta chains derived from one specimen sequenced in a study of T cells after yellow fever vaccination. One entry per CDR3 protein results from TCRdb running MiXCR on the 5' RACE reads. The data hold approximately 300,000 distinct CDR3 sequences, with over 8.5% observed a single time. The sequenced sample was CD4+ T cells sorted from PBMCs, obtained 45 days after the yellow fever booster vaccination. The receptors were sampled from a man younger than 35 who received the YFV17D yellow fever vaccine.

This clonotype has just a few counts. The V and J genes are TRBV5-4 and TRBJ2-1; the match to TRBD2 covers 8 bases. J gave up 5 bases and V 4 bases, and 5 bases lay outside the gene matches. Germline CDR1 and CDR2: SGHNT and YYREEE (reference sequence). This CDR3 contains 14 residues. This CDR3 reads CASSRSGGNNEQFF. The CDR3 DNA is TGTGCCAGCAGCCGCAGCGGGGGTAACAATGAGCAGTTCTTC.

This clonotype was seen many times. J is TRBJ2-7 and V is TRBV11-2, with D perhaps TRBD1 (6 bases). V lost 1 base and J 7 bases, leaving 11 bases between the germline ends. The CDR3 extends over 13 amino acids. The germline CDR1 and CDR2 sequences are SGHAT and FQNNGV. The CDR3 sequence is CASSLVGGEEQYV. The CDR3 DNA is TGTGCCAGCAGCTTAGTTGGGGGCGAAGAGCAGTACGTC.

The V and J genes are TRBV7-2 and TRBJ2-1; possible D gene TRBD2, 6 bases. V was pared by 7 bases and J by 7 bases, with 14 bases between. The CDR3 consists of 13 residues. Germline loops: CDR1 SGHTA, CDR2 FQGNSA. CDR3 DNA: TGTGCCAGCACCCAATGGCGGGAAAATGAGCAGTTCTTC. Its translation: CASTQWRENEQFF.

This clonotype was observed at least ten times. The V gene is TRBV9, the J gene TRBJ2-5; a possible D gene is TRBD1 (6 bases). Germline V gives CDR1 SGDLS, CDR2 YYNGEE. The CDR3 length is 17 residues. The V end lost 4 bases, the J end lost 1 base, and 20 bases lay between the germline ends. The DNA of the CDR3 is TGTGCCAGCAGCTTACCCGGGACAAACCAATTCCAAGAGACCCAGTACTTC. It is translated as CASSLPGTNQFQETQYF.

This sequence joins TRBV5-1 and TRBJ1-6, with no clear D. Trimming pared 4 bases from V and 2 bases from J, leaving 10 bases between. CDR3 length: 15 amino acids. The V gene's germline CDR1 is SGHRS and CDR2 YFSETQ. In nucleotides, the CDR3 is TGCGCCAGCAGCCTAGACTTACCCTATAATTCACCCCTCCACTTT. Translated: CASSLDLPYNSPLHF.

This rearrangement joins TRBV6-5 to TRBJ1-2; TRBD1 is a possible D gene (5 bases). In germline, CDR1 is MNHEY, CDR2 SVGAGI. This CDR3 is 14 amino acids long. V lost 0 bases to trimming and J lost 3 bases, with 8 bases between them. CDR3 DNA sequence: TGTGCCAGCAGTTACTCGAGGGACCACTATGGCTACACCTTC. This sequence encodes CASSYSRDHYGYTF.

The chain combines TRBV5-1 with TRBJ1-4, with 12 positions matching TRBD1. This CDR3 has 18 residues. CDR1 SGHRS and CDR2 YFSETQ come from the germline V gene. V was pared by 0 bases and J by 5 bases, with 8 bases of the junction left unmatched. Written as DNA, the CDR3 is TGCGCCAGCAGCTTGGCGCCGGGACAGGGGGCGAAGAATGAAAAACTGTTTTTT. It codes for CASSLAPGQGAKNEKLFF.

The chain combines TRBV4-1 with TRBJ2-2, with D perhaps TRBD2 (7 bases). V was trimmed by 8 bases and J by 0 bases, leaving 19 bases between them. The CDR3 has 17 residues. Germline lookup yields CDR1 MGHRA and CDR2 YSYEKL. The CDR3 sequence: CASSHTRGAANTGELFF. CDR3 DNA: TGCGCCAGCTCCCATACTCGGGGGGCCGCGAACACCGGGGAGCTGTTTTTT.

This clonotype has only a few counts. The V and J genes are TRBV7-3 and TRBJ2-7; D is unresolved. Germline V gene sequence: CDR1 SGHTA, CDR2 FQGTGA. V lost 7 bases, J lost 5 bases, and 9 bases lay in between. CDR3 length: 11 amino acids. CDR3 in amino acids: CASTFYHEQYV. In nucleotides, the CDR3 is TGTGCCAGCACCTTTTACCACGAGCAGTACGTC.

This clonotype has at least ten counts. The V and J genes are TRBV5-1 and TRBJ2-6; D ambiguous. Per germline, CDR1 SGHRS and CDR2 YFSETQ. This CDR3 is 14 amino acids long. The V end lost 2 bases, the J end lost 0 bases, and 3 bases lay between the germline ends. Here the CDR3 DNA reads TGCGCCAGCAGCTTCTTCTCTGGGGCCAACGTCCTGACTTTC. It translates to CASSFFSGANVLTF. Combining the CDR3 with reference TRBV5-1 and TRBJ2-6 gives the whole variable domain KAGVTQTPRYLIKTRGQQVTLSCSPISGHRSVSWYQQTPGQGLQFLFEYFSETQRNKGNFPGRFSGRQFSNSRSEMNVSTLELGDSALYLCASSFFSGANVLTFGAGSRLTVL.

The chain joins TRBV12-3 or TRBV12-4 to TRBJ1-2; 7 bases agree with TRBD1. The CDR3 contains 14 residues. With 6 bases clipped from V and 7 bases from J, the junction kept 11 bases outside the gene matches. For the CDR3, the DNA is TGTGCCAGCAGCCTTGGCAGGGGGGAACGTGGCTACACCTTC. Its protein is CASSLGRGERGYTF.

This clonotype was observed a few times. The genes are TRBV20-1 and TRBJ1-5, with a possible D match to TRBD1 (6 bases). CDR1 is DFQATT, CDR2 SNEGSKA, per germline (reference sequence). The germline V and J ends were trimmed by 6 bases and 6 bases, with 18 bases remaining between them. This CDR3 is 14 amino acids long. The CDR3 protein is CSANRDLDSQPQHF. For the CDR3, the DNA is TGCAGTGCAAACAGGGACCTGGATAGTCAGCCCCAGCATTTT.

The chain couples TRBV6-6 to TRBJ2-5, with 8 bases matching TRBD1. CDR1 is MNHNY, CDR2 SVGAGI, per germline (reference sequence). The CDR3 is made up of 13 amino acids. V dropped 5 bases and J dropped 1; count of bases not matched to a gene: 0. CDR3 DNA: TGTGCCAGCAGTACAGGGGGCCAAGAGACCCAGTACTTC. The encoded protein is CASSTGGQETQYF.

This clonotype showed up just a few times. The V gene is TRBV4-2, the J gene TRBJ2-7; TRBD2 aligns across 9 bases. The germline CDR1 and CDR2 sequences are LGHNA and YNFKEQ. CDR3 length: 17 residues. V shed 0 bases and J 2 bases; nucleotides not matched to a gene: 8. The CDR3 spells CASSQDWRGGSPYEQYF. The CDR3 DNA reads TGTGCCAGCAGCCAAGATTGGCGGGGGGGATCCCCCTACGAGCAGTACTTC.